This T cell receptor beta chain originates from a study of T-cell reconstitution after alpha-beta-depleted transplantation in children. This clonotype was observed many times. Unique molecular identifiers featured in how the TCRbeta library was prepared. TCRdb re-derived calls from the PCR reads in MiXCR, one entry per CDR3 protein. The repertoire holds around 360,000 distinct CDR3 sequences, with 10% as singletons. The V and J ends lost 5 bases and 5 bases, in that order; junction bases with no gene match: 11. This CDR3 has 15 amino acids. Germline loops: CDR1 MNHEY, CDR2 SMNVEV (reference sequence).

The origin of this receptor is a human donor who donated a stem cell graft to a child with acute lymphoblastic leukemia. This specimen was PBMCs from the stem cell graft donor, taken from the stem cell graft. V is TRBV27 and J is TRBJ2-5; 7 bases match TRBD1. The CDR3 nucleotides read TGTGCCAGCAGTCAGAGACAGGGTACGGCGGAGACCCAGTACTTC. Its protein product is CASSQRQGTAETQYF.